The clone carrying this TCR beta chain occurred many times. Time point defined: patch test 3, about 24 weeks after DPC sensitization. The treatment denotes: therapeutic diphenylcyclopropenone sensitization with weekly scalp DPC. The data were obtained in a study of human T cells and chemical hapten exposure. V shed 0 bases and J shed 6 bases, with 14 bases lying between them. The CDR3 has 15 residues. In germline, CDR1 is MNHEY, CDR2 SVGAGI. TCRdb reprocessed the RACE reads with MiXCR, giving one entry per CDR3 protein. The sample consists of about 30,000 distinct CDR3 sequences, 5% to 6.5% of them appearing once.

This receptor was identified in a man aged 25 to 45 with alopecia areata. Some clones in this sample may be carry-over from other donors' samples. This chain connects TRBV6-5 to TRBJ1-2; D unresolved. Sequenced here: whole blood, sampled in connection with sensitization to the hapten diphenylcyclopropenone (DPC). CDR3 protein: CASSYSRAVGNGYTF. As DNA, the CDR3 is TGTGCCAGCAGTTACTCGAGGGCAGTAGGGAATGGCTACACCTTC.